The entry below gives a single TCR beta chain sequence along with its context. What it recognizes is unknown. The data were obtained in a study of T-cell memory formation after mild COVID-19. General study findings and limits: CD4+ clones that contracted lay mainly in CM and EM; CD8+ ones lay in EMRA. Pre-infection memory carried some responding clones, suggesting that cross-reactive memory joined.

In TCRdb, the 5' RACE reads were re-called with MiXCR into one record per CDR3 protein. This table has 400,000 to 500,000 distinct CDR3 sequences, 20% appearing once. The V gene lost 6 bases and the J gene lost 5 bases, with 11 bases spanning the gap. The CDR3 has 12 residues. Sequenced material: PBMCs or a T cell subset sorted from them (not recorded which). This TCR came from an adult woman who had mild COVID-19 (a few samples of this study predate the infection). Cell type and time point are not known. The rearrangement joins TRBV12-3 or TRBV12-4 to TRBJ2-7; perhaps TRBD2 as D (7 bases). CDR3 residues: CASRGGAHEQYF. CDR3 in DNA: TGTGCCAGCAGGGGGGGGGCCCACGAGCAGTACTTC.